This TCR beta chain was sequenced in a study of graft-versus-host responses after intestinal transplantation. Study-level information: Multivisceral, liver-intestinal, or isolated intestinal transplants were given to recipients.

Clones were sequenced by immunoSEQ multiplex PCR, and TCRdb holds only the in-frame ones, with some missing. The profile shows about 150,000 clones, about nine tenths of them singletons. Germline V CDR1 and CDR2: SGHNT, YYREEE (reference sequence). The CDR3 runs to 16 residues. V was clipped by 0 bases and J by 0 bases, with 10 bases between them. About this clone: The antigen remains undetermined.

Sample: unstimulated CD4+ T cells sorted from spleen or lymph node cells, taken before intestinal transplant. The receptor comes from a human donor who received an intestinal transplant. The V gene is TRBV5-4, the J gene TRBJ2-1; D is undetermined. DNA of the CDR3: TGTGCCAGCAGCTTGGATCCGGACCCCTCCTACAATGAGCAGTTCTTC. It codes for CASSLDPDPSYNEQFF.